One and the same sample provided the 2 T cell receptor beta chains below, sequenced in a study of blood T cell repertoires in COVID-19. Profiling relied on immunoSEQ multiplex PCR, and the TCRdb table lists in-frame clones only, not all of them. The repertoire includes about 300,000 clones, roughly nine tenths of them detected once, and approximately 2.9% sits in the top ten. Source material: PBMCs or T cells enriched from blood (not recorded which). Source of these receptors: a woman aged 50 to 65 who had been exposed to COVID-19.

This rearrangement joins TRBV27 to TRBJ2-7, with D possibly matching TRBD1 (5 bases). Per the germline V gene, CDR1 is MNHEY and CDR2 is SMNVEV (reference sequence). V was shortened by 6 bases and J by 2 bases, with 11 bases between the two germline ends. CDR3 length equals 13 residues. The DNA of the CDR3 is TGTGCCAGCAGGAGAGACAGTACCTACGAGCAGTACTTC. Translation gives CASRRDSTYEQYF.

This clone is a singleton in its sample. The chain links TRBV7-2 to TRBJ2-1; 10 positions match TRBD2. CDR1 is SGHTA, CDR2 FQGNSA, per germline. This CDR3 is 17 amino acids long. V gave up 5 bases and J gave up 3 bases; unmatched junction bases: 10. In DNA, the CDR3 is TGTGCCAGCAGCCCGCATCCTAGCGGGGGCCACTACAATGAGCAGTTCTTC. Its translation: CASSPHPSGGHYNEQFF.